The TCR beta chain described here comes from a study of beta chain features in type 1 diabetes. Findings and caveats of the study: Type 1 diabetes patients had TCRB CDR3s that were shorter (moderately but significantly so) in all four CD4+ subsets. Shorter templates may be favored by PCR, equally so in patients and controls.

In its sample, this clone was seen a few times. Its antigen remains unidentified. Isolation of CD4+ naive, central memory, regulatory and stem cell-like memory cells was achieved by sorting via CD45RO/CCR7/CD25/CD127/CD95/CD27. Germline lookup yields CDR1 SQVTM and CDR2 ANQGSEA. V was pared by 4 bases and J by 0 bases, with 8 bases between. The CDR3 is 13 residues long. Expressed TCRB transcripts were sequenced, since all the RNA that had been isolated was reverse transcribed. Produced via immunoSEQ multiplex PCR; TCRdb's table is partial and in-frame only. The table lists a few hundred thousand clones, about a fifth of them singletons.

The sequence derives from a woman between 40 and 55 years old with type 1 diabetes. Sequences were obtained from naive CD4+ T cells from blood. V usage is TRBV29-1 and J usage is TRBJ2-3; TRBD2 is a possible D gene (6 bases). This chain's CDR3 is CSVAGDSTDTQYF. CDR3 nucleotides: TGCAGCGTTGCGGGGGATAGCACAGATACGCAGTATTTT.